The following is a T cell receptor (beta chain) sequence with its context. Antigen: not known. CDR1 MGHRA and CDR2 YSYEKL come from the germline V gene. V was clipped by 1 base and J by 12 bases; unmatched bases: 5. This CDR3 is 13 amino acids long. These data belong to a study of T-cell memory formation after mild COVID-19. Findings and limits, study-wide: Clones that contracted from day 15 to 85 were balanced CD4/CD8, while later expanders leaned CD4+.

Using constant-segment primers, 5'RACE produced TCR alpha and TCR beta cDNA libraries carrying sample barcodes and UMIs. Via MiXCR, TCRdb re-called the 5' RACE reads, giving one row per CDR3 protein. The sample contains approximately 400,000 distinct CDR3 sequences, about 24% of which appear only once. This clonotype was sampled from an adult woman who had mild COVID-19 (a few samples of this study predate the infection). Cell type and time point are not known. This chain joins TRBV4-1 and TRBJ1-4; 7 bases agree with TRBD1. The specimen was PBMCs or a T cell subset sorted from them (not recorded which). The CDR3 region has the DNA TGCGCCAGCAGCCAAGTAGGGACAGATGAACTGTTTTTT. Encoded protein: CASSQVGTDELFF.